This record covers a single TCR beta chain. Its antigen is not identified. The data were taken from a study of PD-1 blockade in classical Hodgkin lymphoma. As for the study in general: The study gave patients nivolumab 3 mg/kg intravenously every 2 weeks. Study-level findings and limits: Significantly greater TCR diversity emerged by C4D1 in CD4+ cells but not CD8+ cells. TCR diversity at baseline was reported to be reduced in newly diagnosed patients relative to healthy donors. Factors driving the repertoire differences, possibly disease activity or prior therapy, remain undefined.

The repertoire was sequenced with immunoSEQ multiplex PCR; TCRdb's copy has only in-frame clones and lacks some. The sample contains around 60,000 clones, roughly nine tenths of which appear only once. The CDR3 length is 13 residues. In germline, CDR1 is ENHRY, CDR2 SYGVKD. Trimming stripped 8 bases from V and 6 bases from J, with 13 bases between. Sample time point: cycle 4 day 1 (C4D1), after five to seven weeks of nivolumab. Each patient's relapse followed autologous stem cell transplantation, and brentuximab vedotin exposure varied. This chain joins TRBV10-3 and TRBJ2-2; D perhaps matches TRBD1 (5 bases). The sequencing here drew on peripheral blood mononuclear cells (PBMCs), taken before the fourth cycle of nivolumab. This TCR was recovered from a human donor with classical Hodgkin lymphoma. Written as DNA, the CDR3 is TGTGCCATCGACTCGACCAGGGCCGGGGAGCTGTTTTTT. It specifies CAIDSTRAGELFF.